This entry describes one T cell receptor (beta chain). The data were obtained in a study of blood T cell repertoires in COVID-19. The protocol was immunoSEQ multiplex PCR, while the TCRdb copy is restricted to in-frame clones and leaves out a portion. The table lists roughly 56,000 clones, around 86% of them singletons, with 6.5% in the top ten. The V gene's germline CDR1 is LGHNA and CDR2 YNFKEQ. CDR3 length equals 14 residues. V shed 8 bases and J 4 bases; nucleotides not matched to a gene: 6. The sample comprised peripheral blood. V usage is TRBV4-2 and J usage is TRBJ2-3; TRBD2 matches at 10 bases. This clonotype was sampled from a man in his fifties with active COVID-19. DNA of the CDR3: TGTGCCAGCGACAGCGGGGGGGTCTCAGATACGCAGTATTTT. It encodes CASDSGGVSDTQYF.